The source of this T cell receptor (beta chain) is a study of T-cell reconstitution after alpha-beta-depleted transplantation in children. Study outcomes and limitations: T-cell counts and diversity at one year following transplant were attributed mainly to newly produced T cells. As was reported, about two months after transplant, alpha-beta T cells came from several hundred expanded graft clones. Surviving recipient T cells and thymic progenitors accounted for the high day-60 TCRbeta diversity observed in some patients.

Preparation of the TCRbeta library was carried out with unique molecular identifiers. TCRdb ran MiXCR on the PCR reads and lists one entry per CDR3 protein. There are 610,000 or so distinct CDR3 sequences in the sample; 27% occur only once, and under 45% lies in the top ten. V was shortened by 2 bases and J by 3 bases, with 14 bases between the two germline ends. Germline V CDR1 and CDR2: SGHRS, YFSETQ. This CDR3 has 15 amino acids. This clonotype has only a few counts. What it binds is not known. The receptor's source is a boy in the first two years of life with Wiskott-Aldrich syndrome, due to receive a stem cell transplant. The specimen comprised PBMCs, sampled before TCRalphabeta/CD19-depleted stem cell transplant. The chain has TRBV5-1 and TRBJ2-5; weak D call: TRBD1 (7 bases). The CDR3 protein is CASSLTGEEEETQYF. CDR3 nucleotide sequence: TGCGCCAGCAGCTTAACAGGGGAGGAAGAAGAGACCCAGTACTTC.